Shown below are 22 T cell receptor beta chains from a single sample sequenced in a study of blood T cell repertoires in COVID-19. Generated by immunoSEQ multiplex PCR, the TCRdb table keeps only in-frame clones and is missing some. The sample lists around 100,000 clones; less than 95% were seen once. Sequencing was done on a sample of peripheral blood. The receptors derive from a middle-aged man with acute or convalescent COVID-19.

This sequence joins TRBV3-1 (or the pseudogene TRBV3-2) and TRBJ2-1; no clear D. The germline V gene encodes CDR1 LGHDT and CDR2 YNNKEL (reference sequence). CDR3 length: 12 residues. With 5 bases removed from V and 4 bases from J, the gap between germline ends came to 6 bases. CDR3 sequence reads: CASSFSYNEQFF. DNA for the CDR3: TGTGCCAGCAGCTTTAGTTACAATGAGCAGTTCTTC.

The chain uses TRBV10-3 and TRBJ2-7; 8 bases match TRBD2. CDR1 and CDR2 from the germline V gene are ENHRY and SYGVKD. J lost 2 bases, V lost 6 bases, and 9 bases had no gene match. The length of the CDR3 is 15 residues. CDR3 sequence reads: CAIRPAGANAYEQYF. CDR3 DNA: TGTGCCATCAGGCCAGCGGGGGCAAACGCCTACGAGCAGTACTTC.

CDR3: CASSQSQDNYGYTF. The CDR3 DNA reads TGTGCCAGCAGCCAAAGTCAGGATAACTATGGCTACACCTTC. The rearrangement uses TRBV3-1 (or the pseudogene TRBV3-2) and TRBJ1-2; D uncertain. The germline V gene encodes CDR1 LGHDT and CDR2 YNNKEL (reference sequence). This CDR3 comprises 14 residues. V was trimmed by 2 bases and J by 1 base, leaving 8 bases between them.

The chain couples TRBV28 to TRBJ2-7, with a possible D match to TRBD2 (6 bases). CDR1 and CDR2 (germline): MDHEN, SYDVKM. This CDR3 is built from 16 residues. V was trimmed by 1 base and J by 2 bases, leaving 15 bases between them. The CDR3 nucleotides read TGTGCCAGCAGTTTATCTGTTATTTGGGGGGCCTACGAGCAGTACTTC. This encodes CASSLSVIWGAYEQYF.

DNA of the CDR3: TGTGCCAGCAGATCAGCGGGGGAAAAGGGCTCCTATAATTCACCCCTCCACTTT. This gives the protein CASRSAGEKGSYNSPLHF. The V call is TRBV21-1, the J call TRBJ1-6. TRBV21-1 is shown as a pseudogene. This CDR3 is 18 amino acids long.

J is TRBJ2-5 and V is TRBV7-8, with 9 bases fitting TRBD2. This CDR3 contains 17 residues. The trim removed 5 bases at V and 5 bases at J, leaving 15 bases unmatched. The germline gives CDR1 SGHVS, CDR2 FQNEAQ. In DNA, the CDR3 is TGTGCCAGCAGCGGAGACCTTAGCGGGAGAACGTGGGAGACCCAGTACTTC. Protein sequence: CASSGDLSGRTWETQYF.

The chain has TRBV19 and TRBJ2-7, with TRBD1 as a possible D gene (5 bases). The CDR3 length is 15 residues. Germline CDR1 is LNHDA and CDR2 is SQIVND (reference sequence). Between the trimmed V and J ends, which lost 6 bases and 0 bases, there was a span of 15 bases. CDR3 loop: CASRPGWGVSYEQYF. CDR3 in DNA: TGTGCCAGTAGACCCGGCTGGGGCGTCTCCTACGAGCAGTACTTC.

The rearrangement uses TRBV5-6 and TRBJ2-2; 7 nucleotides agree with TRBD2. This CDR3 has 15 amino acids. Germline V CDR1 and CDR2: SGHDT, YYEEEE. Losses at the gene ends were 1 base for V and 8 bases for J; bases not matched to a gene: 8. CDR3 in amino acids: CASSLNFAGVGELFF. CDR3 nucleotides: TGTGCCAGCAGCTTGAACTTTGCGGGAGTAGGGGAGCTGTTTTTT.

The rearrangement links TRBV2 to TRBJ2-7; D perhaps matches TRBD2 (6 bases). V was shortened by 0 bases and J by 0 bases, with 9 bases between the two germline ends. Germline V gene sequence: CDR1 SNHLY, CDR2 FYNNEI. CDR3 size: 15 residues. This chain's CDR3 is CASSEAGGSSYEQYF. The CDR3 coding sequence is TGTGCCAGCAGTGAAGCTGGGGGGTCCTCCTACGAGCAGTACTTC. The full variable domain, in which reference TRBV2 and TRBJ2-7 provide the parts outside the CDR3, is EPEVTQTPSHQVTQMGQEVILRCVPISNHLYFYWYRQILGQKVEFLVSFYNNEISEKSEIFDDQFSVERPDGSNFTLKIRSTKLEDSAMYFCASSEAGGSSYEQYFGPGTRLTVT.

V usage is TRBV6-2 or TRBV6-3 and J usage is TRBJ2-7; 8 nucleotides line up with TRBD1. This CDR3 is 15 amino acids long. Germline V gene sequence: CDR1 MNHEY, CDR2 SVGEGT. Trimming cost V 6 bases and J 4 bases; bases outside gene matches: 11. The CDR3: CASSNQGALWYEQYF. The CDR3 DNA reads TGTGCCAGCAGCAATCAGGGGGCGCTTTGGTACGAGCAGTACTTC.

The CDR3 here is CASGTSATQYF. CDR3 nucleotides: TGTGCCAGCGGGACTAGCGCGACCCAGTACTTC. This chain links TRBV6-5 with TRBJ2-5, with TRBD2 identical over 10 bases. The V segment lost 8 bases and the J segment 7 bases; nucleotides outside the gene matches: 1. Germline loops: CDR1 MNHEY, CDR2 SVGAGI. The CDR3 contains 11 residues.

The CDR3 region is CASSQNQQETQYF. The DNA of the CDR3 is TGTGCCAGCAGCCAAAACCAGCAAGAGACCCAGTACTTC. The J gene is TRBJ2-5, the V gene TRBV4-2, with D hard to call. V was pared by 2 bases and J by 2 bases, with 6 bases between. In germline, CDR1 is LGHNA, CDR2 YNFKEQ. The CDR3 runs 13 residues.

The chain has TRBV11-3 and TRBJ1-4, with D hard to call. V lost 4 bases and J lost 5, with 5 bases in between. The germline V gene encodes CDR1 SGHNT and CDR2 YENEEA. There are 12 residues in the CDR3. As DNA, the CDR3 is TGTGCCAGCAGCTCCCTGAATGAAAAACTGTTTTTT. Protein sequence: CASSSLNEKLFF.

V usage is TRBV7-6 and J usage is TRBJ2-1; D perhaps matches TRBD2 (6 bases). The V gene's germline CDR1 is SGHVS and CDR2 FNYEAQ. This CDR3 is built from 13 residues. V shed 1 base and J shed 13 bases, with 14 bases lying between them. The CDR3 is CASSLGDVGGQFF. As DNA, the CDR3 is TGTGCCAGCAGCTTAGGAGATGTGGGGGGACAGTTCTTC.

The genes are TRBV7-8 and TRBJ2-1; D is ambiguous. Trimming took 0 bases from V and 10 from J, leaving 19 bases between them. Per the germline V gene, CDR1 is SGHVS and CDR2 is FQNEAQ. This CDR3 has 16 residues. The CDR3 loop is CASSLAWAGNLVEQFF. The CDR3 bases are TGTGCCAGCAGCTTAGCGTGGGCTGGAAACTTGGTGGAGCAGTTCTTC.

The V and J genes are TRBV30 and TRBJ2-3; the match to TRBD2 covers 8 bases. The CDR3 consists of 17 residues. V lost 3 bases and J lost 0; bases outside the gene matches: 11. The germline V gene encodes CDR1 GTSNPN and CDR2 SVGIG (reference sequence). The CDR3 DNA sequence: TGTGCCTGGAGCGGCTCGGGAGGGCCCGGGAGCACAGATACGCAGTATTTT. It translates to CAWSGSGGPGSTDTQYF.

The chain uses TRBV6-5 and TRBJ2-1; 13 bases line up with TRBD2. V dropped 6 bases and J dropped 9; count of bases not matched to a gene: 5. CDR3 length equals 14 residues. Germline loops: CDR1 MNHEY, CDR2 SVGAGI. The CDR3 sequence: CASRRLAGGGEQFF. DNA of the CDR3: TGTGCCAGCAGGCGACTAGCGGGAGGAGGTGAGCAGTTCTTC.

The chain recombines TRBV2 with TRBJ2-7, with TRBD2 matching 12 bases. This CDR3 spans 13 amino acids. The V segment lost 11 bases and the J segment 6 bases; nucleotides outside the gene matches: 8. The germline V gene encodes CDR1 SNHLY and CDR2 FYNNEI. DNA for the CDR3: TGTGCCGGAAGACTAGCGGGAGAGGGCGAGCAGTACTTC. Translated, it gives CAGRLAGEGEQYF. Drawing the rest from reference TRBV2 and TRBJ2-7, the complete variable domain is EPEVTQTPSHQVTQMGQEVILRCVPISNHLYFYWYRQILGQKVEFLVSFYNNEISEKSEIFDDQFSVERPDGSNFTLKIRSTKLEDSAMYFCAGRLAGEGEQYFGPGTRLTVT.

V and J are TRBV19 and TRBJ1-1, with 8 bases matching TRBD1. The CDR3 is 18 residues long. In germline, CDR1 is LNHDA, CDR2 SQIVND (reference sequence). Losses at the gene ends were 6 bases for V and 3 bases for J; bases not matched to a gene: 18. The CDR3 bases are TGTGCCAGTAGCCCGGGACAGGCCCTACGGGGGGTTGACACTGAAGCTTTCTTT. It encodes CASSPGQALRGVDTEAFF.

This chain links TRBV5-8 with TRBJ1-1; D gene unclear. In germline, CDR1 is SGHTS, CDR2 YDEGEE. V was pared by 0 bases and J by 6 bases, with 12 bases between. CDR3 size: 14 residues. The CDR3 DNA reads TGTGCCAGCAGCTTGGAGGGCCCCGGGGCTGAAGCTTTCTTT. It specifies CASSLEGPGAEAFF.

This chain connects TRBV3-1 (or the pseudogene TRBV3-2) to TRBJ1-2; D remains unclear. Trimming took 6 bases from V and 0 from J, leaving 11 bases between them. This CDR3 spans 14 amino acids. The germline CDR1 and CDR2 sequences are LGHDT and YNNKEL (reference sequence). CDR3 amino acids: CASSSWQSNYGYTF. CDR3 coding DNA: TGTGCCAGCAGTAGCTGGCAGTCTAACTATGGCTACACCTTC.

This clone was found many times. The chain joins TRBV27 to TRBJ2-7; 15 bases agree with TRBD2. Per germline, CDR1 MNHEY and CDR2 SMNVEV (reference sequence). V lost 6 bases, J lost 4 bases, and 7 bases stayed unmatched. CDR3 length: 16 amino acids. Here the CDR3 reads CASRSGTSGRSYEQYF. The CDR3, as DNA: TGTGCCAGCAGATCCGGGACTAGCGGGAGGTCTTACGAGCAGTACTTC.